Below, one T cell receptor (beta chain) is given with its context. TCRdb's copy holds only in-frame clones and misses some; the assay was immunoSEQ multiplex PCR. In the table there are some 54,000 clones, approximately 95% of which are singletons. These data are taken from a study of control samples from healthy donors and cancer patients. The V gene end was trimmed by 7 bases and the J gene end by 3 bases; junction bases not matched to a gene: 9. Germline V gene sequence: CDR1 SGDLS, CDR2 YYNGEE. CDR3 length equals 14 residues. The rearrangement joins TRBV9 to TRBJ2-7, with 8 bases lining up with TRBD1. The clonotype was recovered from a woman between 25 and 40 years old in good health. Sequencing input: blood. The CDR3 DNA sequence: TGTGCCAGCGGGACAGGAGACGATGACTACGAGCAGTACTTC. Translating gives CASGTGDDDYEQYF.